Here is one T cell receptor (beta chain) with its context. Its antigen is still unknown. Base qualities are not provided; no much larger clone lies one nucleotide away. The sample belongs to a study of Graves' ophthalmopathy and Graves' hyperthyroidism (dated by TCRdb to the late 2010s). Study-wide context: Peripheral blood was collected at initial diagnosis, prior to any treatment. TCR beta repertoire signatures were used to distinguish Graves' ophthalmopathy from Graves' hyperthyroidism and to predict progression to ophthalmopathy. In total, some 130 blood samples were TCR-sequenced: 40 to 45 ophthalmopathy, approximately 80 hyperthyroidism and approximately 17 hyperthyroidism-to-ophthalmopathy patients. To explore V-J signatures that distinguish ophthalmopathy from hyperthyroidism, a discovery set of 100 patients was enrolled, made up of 40 to 45 with ophthalmopathy and some 60 with stable hyperthyroidism. An independent validation cohort was composed of approximately 19 hyperthyroidism patients and around 16 patients who later progressed from hyperthyroidism to ophthalmopathy. In about six hyperthyroidism patients, the T-cell repertoires found in thyroid tissue were compared with those found in blood. Once sampling was done, hyperthyroidism patients were given methimazole at a starting dose of 30 mg daily, while ophthalmopathy patients were given high-dose intravenous methylprednisolone.

Taken from the germline V gene, the CDR1 and CDR2 loops are SGDLS and YYNGEE. Inclusive of the bounding cysteine and phenylalanine, the CDR3 is 13 residues long. Only the CDR3 part of the read is kept: 39 bases, read in frame from the first base. The trim is 4 bases for V and 3 bases for J, with a gap of 11 bases between the germline ends. TCR beta CDR3 regions were amplified from RNA transcripts for repertoire sequencing. The first round was an RT-PCR using HTBI primers with the Qiagen OneStep RT-PCR kit, and this first round was followed by a second-round multiplex PCR, then size selection and purification. Sequencing of the libraries was carried out on an Illumina HiSeq2000 in paired-end mode with 100 bp reads. On the study's bioinformatics: Reads were processed with SOAPnuke, discarding reads with adapters, uncalled bases, mean Phred below 15, or no exact constant-primer or identifier match. COPE v1.2.5 was used to merge high-quality paired reads. Clonotypes were defined as unique nucleotide sequences and were aligned to IMGT TRB V, D and J references using MiTCR v1.1. The analysis was limited to V-J combinations with a frequency above 0.0001, which together covered roughly 99% of the repertoires. A TCR clonal expansion and chaos score per V-J combination was defined as the ratio of F50 clonal expansion to chaos observed in the TCRdist matrix. Welch's t-statistics and random forest were used to reduce features to 13 V-J combinations, which were fed into a naive Bayes classifier. Thyroid-blood repertoire similarity was quantified with the Morisita-Horn index. TCRdb ran its own pipeline on the public reads, namely fastp trimming at Q25 and MiXCR clone calling, and kept in-frame beta chains. Identical CDR3 proteins give one entry, which carries the most common genes and DNA. TCRdb, not the authors, supplied the V and J calls. The sample table contains 600,000 to 700,000 distinct CDR3 sequences; only one count was recorded for roughly 39% of them. Of the sample, around 3% is held by the ten largest clones.

The ophthalmopathy patients had moderately to severely active disease, with a Clinical Activity Score of 3 or higher, a NOSPECS grade of 4 or higher, and a disease duration of less than 3 months. Patients were excluded if they had other autoimmune diseases, uncontrolled infections, pregnancy or lactation. Diagnosis was based on clinical symptoms, serum thyroxine, TRAb, thyroid ultrasound and orbital computed tomography. Using Ficoll-Paque density gradient centrifugation, PBMCs were isolated from about 9.4 ml of fresh peripheral blood. Trizol reagent was used to extract the total RNA, and its quality was then checked on an Agilent 2100 Bioanalyzer. Study-level results and caveats: Sample size was not predetermined statistically, and investigators were not blinded to group allocation. Most of the expanded thyroid clonotypes with a frequency above 0.001 were also detected in blood, and it was suggested that the thyroid immune response may be reflected by blood repertoires. Ophthalmopathy was separated from stable hyperthyroidism by the 13-signature model with about 89% sensitivity and roughly 82% specificity in cross-validation and with 80%/75% in the test set. In validation, the model predicted ophthalmopathy progression with about 71% sensitivity and less than 80% specificity; around twelve predicted patients were CT-confirmed with GO in a median of 6.5 months.

The chain couples TRBV9 to TRBJ2-7; the D gene remains uncertain. Sequencing was done on a sample of peripheral blood. The source is an adult man with Graves' ophthalmopathy. The CDR3 reads CASSPEGLYEQYF. The nucleotide sequence reads TGTGCCAGCAGCCCGGAAGGGCTCTACGAGCAGTACTTC.